Listed here are 23 T cell receptor beta chains from one sample, sequenced in a study of T cell responses to AZD1222 COVID-19 vaccine. TCRdb keeps only in-frame clones here, not all; method: immunoSEQ multiplex PCR. The sample includes roughly 100,000 clones, 80% to 95% of them seen just once. The sample consisted of peripheral blood, taken 28 days after the second AZD1222 dose. The receptors originated from an adult who received the AZD1222 COVID-19 vaccine.

The genes are TRBV10-3 and TRBJ2-5, with 11 nucleotides matching TRBD2. V dropped 0 bases and J dropped 6; count of bases not matched to a gene: 9. This CDR3 has 17 residues. The germline gives CDR1 ENHRY, CDR2 SYGVKD. The CDR3 sequence is CAISESSLAGGGKTQYF. The CDR3 nucleotides read TGTGCCATCAGTGAGTCGAGTCTAGCGGGAGGCGGTAAGACCCAGTACTTC.

This clone appeared a few times. The genes are TRBV5-5 and TRBJ2-1; 11 bases align to TRBD2. This CDR3 spans 13 amino acids. Germline CDR1 SGHKS, CDR2 YYEKEE (reference sequence). The ends lost 4 bases at V and 9 bases at J; junction bases unmatched: 3. CDR3: CASSILAGVEQFF. The CDR3 region has the DNA TGTGCCAGCAGCATACTAGCGGGAGTTGAGCAGTTCTTC.

The V gene is TRBV4-3, the J gene TRBJ1-2, with D perhaps TRBD1 (6 bases). The CDR3 extends over 14 amino acids. Between the trimmed V and J ends, which lost 1 base and 4 bases, there was a span of 10 bases. Per germline, CDR1 LGHNA and CDR2 YSLEER. CDR3: CASSQGTGIYGYTF. The CDR3 region has the DNA TGCGCCAGCAGCCAAGGAACAGGGATCTATGGCTACACCTTC.

The V call is TRBV7-9, the J call TRBJ1-4; D is unresolved. Germline-derived CDR1 and CDR2 are SEHNR and FQNEAQ (reference sequence). CDR3 length: 12 amino acids. Deletions cut 6 bases from V and 5 bases from J, with 7 bases between. The CDR3 coding sequence is TGTGCCAGCAGGCCGCAGAATGAAAAACTGTTTTTT. Residues: CASRPQNEKLFF.

A note on this clone: The sample has other DNA sequences that encode this CDR3 too. The chain couples TRBV6-5 to TRBJ1-2, with D possibly being TRBD1 (6 bases). Germline V gene sequence: CDR1 MNHEY, CDR2 SVGAGI. This CDR3 is 13 amino acids long. V was clipped by 2 bases and J by 2 bases, with 6 bases between them. Here the CDR3 reads CASSYDRNYGYTF. CDR3 DNA: TGTGCCAGCAGTTACGACAGGAACTATGGCTACACCTTC.

This rearrangement joins TRBV5-1 to TRBJ1-5, with no clear D. Germline V gene data show CDR1 as SGHRS and CDR2 as YFSETQ. Trimming cost V 0 bases and J 7 bases, with 8 bases left between them. CDR3 length: 13 amino acids. The CDR3 spells CASSLGQDQPQHF. Here the CDR3 DNA reads TGCGCCAGCAGCTTGGGGCAGGACCAGCCCCAGCATTTT. The full variable domain, completed using reference TRBV5-1 and TRBJ1-5, is KAGVTQTPRYLIKTRGQQVTLSCSPISGHRSVSWYQQTPGQGLQFLFEYFSETQRNKGNFPGRFSGRQFSNSRSEMNVSTLELGDSALYLCASSLGQDQPQHFGDGTRLSIL.

The chain recombines TRBV3-1 (or the pseudogene TRBV3-2) with TRBJ2-7; TRBD2 might be the D (5 bases). Germline lookup yields CDR1 LGHDT and CDR2 YNNKEL (reference sequence). The ends were cut back, 0 bases at V and 5 bases at J, with 14 bases in the middle. This CDR3 has 15 amino acids. CDR3 amino acids: CASSQDVGSGNEQYF. The CDR3 DNA reads TGTGCCAGCAGCCAAGACGTTGGTTCGGGGAACGAGCAGTACTTC.

This sequence joins TRBV27 and TRBJ2-3; 8 nucleotides match TRBD2. After removal of 0 bases from V and 1 base from J, the junction contained 0 bases not matched to a gene. Germline lookup yields CDR1 MNHEY and CDR2 SMNVEV (reference sequence). This CDR3 region has 15 residues. In DNA, the CDR3 is TGTGCCAGCAGTTTATCGACTAGCGGCACAGATACGCAGTATTTT. Translated: CASSLSTSGTDTQYF.

In nucleotides, the CDR3 is TGTGCCAGCAGCCAAGATAACCCGAACACCGGGGAGCTGTTTTTT. It is translated as CASSQDNPNTGELFF. V and J are TRBV3-1 (or the pseudogene TRBV3-2) and TRBJ2-2, with D uncertain. This CDR3 region has 15 residues. With 0 bases removed from V and 0 bases from J, the gap between germline ends came to 5 bases. The V gene's germline CDR1 is LGHDT and CDR2 YNNKEL (reference sequence).

The CDR3 spells CASSQADRRAEKLFF. DNA for the CDR3: TGCGCCAGCAGCCAAGCCGACAGGAGGGCTGAAAAACTGTTTTTT. J is TRBJ1-4 and V is TRBV4-1; maybe TRBD1 (6 bases). The germline V gene encodes CDR1 MGHRA and CDR2 YSYEKL. The CDR3 covers 15 residues. V gave up 1 base and J gave up 7 bases, with 13 bases separating them.

For this clone: At the DNA level, this CDR3 is encoded by other sequences in the same sample as well. The V call is TRBV5-1, the J call TRBJ2-5, with D hard to call. The CDR3 sequence is 11 residues long. CDR1 is SGHRS, CDR2 YFSETQ, per germline. V lost 0 bases, J lost 5 bases, and 2 bases lay in between. CDR3 bases: TGCGCCAGCAGCTTGGCCGAGACCCAGTACTTC. This codes for CASSLAETQYF. The full variable domain, in which reference TRBV5-1 and TRBJ2-5 provide the parts outside the CDR3, is KAGVTQTPRYLIKTRGQQVTLSCSPISGHRSVSWYQQTPGQGLQFLFEYFSETQRNKGNFPGRFSGRQFSNSRSEMNVSTLELGDSALYLCASSLAETQYFGPGTRLLVL.

V and J are TRBV4-1 and TRBJ1-2, with a tentative D call TRBD1 (6 bases). Trimming removed 0 bases at V and 4 bases at J, with 12 bases between. The CDR3 loop spans 15 amino acids. In germline, CDR1 is MGHRA, CDR2 YSYEKL. CDR3 nucleotides: TGCGCCAGCAGCCAAGATCTCACAGGGATCTATGGCTACACCTTC. This sequence encodes CASSQDLTGIYGYTF.

The rearrangement links TRBV29-1 to TRBJ2-2; D remains unclear. Per germline, CDR1 SQVTM and CDR2 ANQGSEA. V was trimmed by 4 bases and J by 5 bases, leaving 11 bases between them. This CDR3 comprises 13 residues. The DNA for the CDR3 is TGCAGCGTTGGGGTTAGCTCGACCGGGGAGCTGTTTTTT. Its translation: CSVGVSSTGELFF.

The chain is built from TRBV7-9 and TRBJ2-6; D possibly corresponds to TRBD2 (6 bases). Trimming cost V 4 bases and J 2 bases, with 21 bases left between them. This CDR3 comprises 19 residues. Germline CDR1 SEHNR, CDR2 FQNEAQ (reference sequence). The CDR3 spells CASSWDRGAHGPGANVLTF. The CDR3 DNA reads TGTGCCAGCAGCTGGGACCGCGGGGCCCATGGCCCTGGGGCCAACGTCCTGACTTTC.

The chain couples TRBV7-8 to TRBJ2-3; the D is unclear. CDR3 length: 12 residues. CDR1 and CDR2 from the germline V gene are SGHVS and FQNEAQ. V lost 5 bases and J lost 1, with 4 bases in between. CDR3 sequence (DNA): TGTGCCAGCAGCCCCGGCACAGATACGCAGTATTTT. This gives the protein CASSPGTDTQYF.

The chain has TRBV27 and TRBJ1-1, with D possibly matching TRBD1 (5 bases). Trimming cost V 7 bases and J 1 base, with 13 bases left between them. From germline, CDR1 is MNHEY and CDR2 SMNVEV (reference sequence). The CDR3 is 14 amino acids. CDR3 in amino acids: CASNSGLGNTEAFF. CDR3 coding DNA: TGTGCCAGCAACTCAGGGTTGGGGAACACTGAAGCTTTCTTT.

V and J are TRBV27 and TRBJ2-7; D perhaps matches TRBD1 (6 bases). Germline CDR1 is MNHEY and CDR2 is SMNVEV (reference sequence). V lost 8 bases and J lost 2, with 16 bases in between. The CDR3 length is 14 residues. CDR3 sequence: CASSPTGLPYEQYF. For the CDR3, the DNA is TGTGCCAGCTCGCCGACAGGTCTACCCTACGAGCAGTACTTC.

The chain combines TRBV6-5 with TRBJ1-1, with D uncertain. Germline V lookup: CDR1 MNHEY, CDR2 SVGAGI. The length of the CDR3 is 14 residues. Trimming cost V 0 bases and J 2 bases, with 7 bases left between them. The CDR3 reads CASSYSRVNTEAFF. The CDR3 nucleotides are TGTGCCAGCAGTTACTCAAGGGTCAACACTGAAGCTTTCTTT.

This sequence joins TRBV19 and TRBJ1-1; D gene ambiguous. Trimming removed 3 bases at V and 6 bases at J, with 17 bases between. Germline lookup yields CDR1 LNHDA and CDR2 SQIVND (reference sequence). There are 15 residues in the CDR3. The CDR3 loop reads CASSIGGVSYPEAFF. The CDR3 nucleotides read TGTGCCAGTAGTATCGGCGGGGTTTCTTACCCTGAAGCTTTCTTT.

The rearrangement uses TRBV28 and TRBJ1-5, with 7 bases matching TRBD1. The CDR3 consists of 15 residues. With 5 bases clipped from V and 3 bases from J, the junction kept 7 bases outside the gene matches. CDR1 MDHEN and CDR2 SYDVKM come from the germline V gene. Here the CDR3 DNA reads TGTGCCAGCAGTCGACAGGGACCATCCAATCAGCCCCAGCATTTT. Translation gives CASSRQGPSNQPQHF.

This clone is medium-sized in the sample. The chain links TRBV27 to TRBJ1-6, with TRBD1 as a possible D gene (6 bases). V lost 6 bases and J lost 1, with 19 bases in between. The CDR3 has 18 amino acids. Germline lookup yields CDR1 MNHEY and CDR2 SMNVEV (reference sequence). The CDR3 loop reads CASSLLEGERSYNSPLHF. CDR3 DNA sequence: TGTGCCAGCAGCCTCCTCGAGGGGGAGCGGTCCTATAATTCACCCCTCCACTTT.

The genes are TRBV5-8 and TRBJ2-5; D gene unclear. CDR3 length equals 14 residues. The V and J ends lost 2 bases and 6 bases respectively, with 14 bases between them. CDR1 SGHTS and CDR2 YDEGEE come from the germline V gene. DNA of the CDR3: TGTGCCAGCAGCTTTGGCACTGGAAAGAAGACCCAGTACTTC. It specifies CASSFGTGKKTQYF.

CDR3 sequence (DNA): TGTGCCAGCGGACCCGACAGTAACTACTACAATGAGCAGTTCTTC. It yields the protein CASGPDSNYYNEQFF. The chain couples TRBV9 to TRBJ2-1, with D possibly being TRBD1 (5 bases). Germline V gene lookup returns CDR1 SGDLS and CDR2 YYNGEE. This CDR3 contains 15 residues. V was cut by 7 bases and J by 3 bases, with 17 bases left in between.